The 9 T cell receptor beta chains below all came from one sample that was sequenced in a study of PD-1 blockade in classical Hodgkin lymphoma. The time point was: cycle 4 day 1 (C4D1), after 5 to 7 weeks of nivolumab. In every patient, relapse followed autologous stem cell transplantation, while exposure to brentuximab vedotin differed. Clones were sequenced by immunoSEQ multiplex PCR, and TCRdb holds only the in-frame ones, with some missing. Among 100,000 to 120,000 clones listed, more than 70% were seen once. Material: peripheral blood mononuclear cells (PBMCs), obtained before the fourth cycle of nivolumab. These receptors originate from a human donor with classical Hodgkin lymphoma.

CDR3 nucleotides: TGTGCCAGCAGCCAAGATCAAGGTAGCGGGAGGTGGGAGACCCAGTACTTC. Translation gives CASSQDQGSGRWETQYF. This chain joins TRBV4-2 and TRBJ2-5; 10 bases line up with TRBD2. CDR1 is LGHNA, CDR2 YNFKEQ, per germline. This CDR3 has 17 amino acids. J lost 5 bases, V lost 0 bases, and 9 bases had no gene match.

V is TRBV28 and J is TRBJ2-5, with 7 bases lining up with TRBD2. CDR1 and CDR2 (germline): MDHEN, SYDVKM. Trimming at V came to 3 bases and at J to 1 base, leaving 8 bases not matched to a gene. CDR3 size: 16 residues. In DNA form, the CDR3 reads TGTGCCAGCAGTTTTGAACTAGCGTCCTTCCAAGAGACCCAGTACTTC. It yields the protein CASSFELASFQETQYF.

The chain employs TRBV5-1 and TRBJ2-7, with 7 positions matching TRBD1. J lost 3 bases, V lost 3 bases, and 3 bases had no gene match. CDR1 and CDR2 (germline): SGHRS, YFSETQ. This CDR3 comprises 13 residues. Here the CDR3 DNA reads TGCGCCAGCAGCTGGGACAGAAACTACGAGCAGTACTTC. The encoded protein is CASSWDRNYEQYF.

The chain is built from TRBV25-1 and TRBJ2-1, with no clear D. This CDR3 spans 16 amino acids. Germline V gene lookup returns CDR1 MGHDK and CDR2 SYGVNS. With 1 base removed from V and 0 bases from J, the gap between germline ends came to 10 bases. As DNA, the CDR3 is TGTGCCAGCAGTGAATCGGTAGGCTTCTCCTACAATGAGCAGTTCTTC. This encodes CASSESVGFSYNEQFF.

V gene TRBV18 combines with J gene TRBJ2-1; 8 bases agree with TRBD2. Germline V gene lookup returns CDR1 KGHSH and CDR2 LQKENI. V trimming: 3 bases; J trimming: 0 bases; junction bases outside the gene matches: 4. CDR3 length equals 16 residues. The CDR3 sequence is CASSPASGGSYNEQFF. The CDR3 region has the DNA TGTGCCAGCTCACCGGCCAGCGGGGGCTCCTACAATGAGCAGTTCTTC. The full variable domain, its missing parts supplied by reference TRBV18 and TRBJ2-1, is NAGVMQNPRHLVRRRGQEARLRCSPMKGHSHVYWYRQLPEEGLKFMVYLQKENIIDESGMPKERFSAEFPKEGPSILRIQQVVRGDSAAYFCASSPASGGSYNEQFFGPGTRLTVL.

V gene TRBV5-6 combines with J gene TRBJ1-3, with 9 bases aligning to TRBD1. Germline CDR1 and CDR2: SGHDT and YYEEEE. V was pared by 4 bases and J by 3 bases, with 5 bases of the junction left unmatched. There are 15 residues in the CDR3. CDR3 protein: CASSTGTGYGNTIYF. The CDR3 bases are TGTGCCAGCAGCACCGGGACAGGGTATGGAAACACCATATATTTT.

The V and J genes are TRBV5-1 and TRBJ2-2; D gene unclear. V lost 4 bases to trimming and J lost 4 bases, with 23 bases between them. The CDR3 runs to 18 residues. Germline V gene sequence: CDR1 SGHRS, CDR2 YFSETQ. The CDR3 bases are TGCGCCAGCAGCCCGTTCGGCCCTAGTGGCGGAATCACCGGGGAGCTGTTTTTT. Its translation is CASSPFGPSGGITGELFF.

This clone turned up a few times. The chain combines TRBV28 with TRBJ2-5, with 7 bases fitting TRBD1. The CDR3 is made up of 14 amino acids. Germline loops: CDR1 MDHEN, CDR2 SYDVKM. Trimming cost V 5 bases and J 1 base; bases outside gene matches: 4. The CDR3 DNA sequence: TGTGCCAGCAGTCCCAACAGGGGCCAAGAGACCCAGTACTTC. This translates into CASSPNRGQETQYF.

The chain recombines TRBV5-5 with TRBJ2-7; no firm D call. The CDR3 covers 14 residues. The germline V gene has CDR1 SGHKS and CDR2 YYEKEE (reference sequence). Deletions cut 0 bases from V and 6 bases from J, with 13 bases between. The CDR3 DNA is TGTGCCAGCAGCTTGGCGCCGGGCCCAGGCGAGCAGTACTTC. Its translation is CASSLAPGPGEQYF. Full variable domain (outside the CDR3, taken from reference TRBV5-5 and TRBJ2-7): DAGVTQSPTHLIKTRGQQVTLRCSPISGHKSVSWYQQVLGQGPQFIFQYYEKEERGRGNFPDRFSARQFPNYSSELNVNALLLGDSALYLCASSLAPGPGEQYFGPGTRLTVT.